This T cell receptor beta chain was found in a study of T cells in Graves' hyperthyroidism and ophthalmopathy. Uncontrolled infection, other autoimmune disease, pregnancy or lactation led to exclusion. The CDR3 spans 14 residues. From germline, CDR1 is SGHTA and CDR2 FQGTGA. V was pared by 0 bases and J by 4 bases, with 9 bases between. Amplification of TCR beta CDR3 regions used RNA as the template. Primed by the HTBI set, a first-round RT-PCR was run on the TCR CDR3. In TCRdb, the multiplex PCR reads were re-called with MiXCR into one record per CDR3 protein. This table has hundreds of thousands of distinct CDR3 sequences, roughly 13% appearing once. This clonotype was picked up a small number of times.

The chain is built from TRBV7-3 and TRBJ1-1; no clear D gene. Sequences were obtained from blood. The sequence was collected from a woman aged 25 to 39 with Graves' hyperthyroidism that later progressed to Graves' ophthalmopathy. The CDR3 here is CASSLTEAPTEAFF. The CDR3 DNA sequence: TGTGCCAGCAGCTTAACAGAGGCTCCCACTGAAGCTTTCTTT. The complete variable domain, with remaining parts taken from reference TRBV7-3 and TRBJ1-1, reads GAGVSQTPSNKVTEKGKYVELRCDPISGHTALYWYRQSLGQGPEFLIYFQGTGAADDSGLPNDRFFAVRPEGSVSTLKIQRTERGDSAVYLCASSLTEAPTEAFFGQGTRLTVV.